This T cell receptor beta chain was captured by sequencing in a study of cytomegalovirus exposure and HLA in healthy donors. The PCR contained 60 Vbeta and 13 Jbeta primers. Libraries were prepared by immunoSEQ multiplex PCR; TCRdb keeps only in-frame clonotypes and omits some of them. Of 77,000 or so clones listed, roughly 80% are singletons. As concerns this clone: As yet, its antigen is unknown.

V gave up 6 bases and J gave up 14 bases; unmatched junction bases: 11. Germline V gene lookup returns CDR1 MNHEY and CDR2 SVGAGI. CDR3 length: 14 amino acids. The study, taken as a whole, reports: Most likely, a cluster of highly shared sequence variants arose as a sequencing artifact. The study reported that TCR beta sequences accurately predicted HLA-A and HLA-B alleles in most subjects.

The V gene is TRBV6-5, the J gene TRBJ1-6, with 9 bases identical to TRBD1. This clonotype was obtained from a woman between 35 and 50 years old in good health and CMV-seronegative. Sequenced input: PBMCs. In DNA form, the CDR3 reads TGTGCCAGCAGCGTAGACAGGGGGTTCGGTTCCCTCCACTTT. Residues: CASSVDRGFGSLHF.